This TCR beta chain was identified during a study of cytomegalovirus exposure and HLA in healthy donors. The wider study: Early released data had around 89 million unique TCRs, all coming from HLA-typed donors. Findings of the study overall: The authors listed some 150 TCR beta chains as cytomegalovirus-associated. Of the V segments, some could not be distinguished, including TRBV6-2 and TRBV6-3, and were excluded.

PCR amplification relied on 60 Vbeta primers (plus 13 Jbeta primers). Profiled with immunoSEQ multiplex PCR; TCRdb holds only in-frame clones, not every one. The sample includes under 250,000 clones, approximately 79% of them seen just once. The V gene end was trimmed by 0 bases and the J gene end by 3 bases; junction bases not matched to a gene: 7. Germline lookup yields CDR1 SGDLS and CDR2 YYNGEE. This CDR3 is built from 16 residues. On this clone itself: The antigen is unknown.

Sample: PBMCs. The chain joins TRBV9 to TRBJ1-1; TRBD1 matches 8 bases. This TCR was recovered from a man aged 50 to 60 in good health and CMV-seronegative. The CDR3, as DNA: TGTGCCAGCAGCGTAGGCAGGGGGCTGGGGGACACTGAAGCTTTCTTT. Its protein is CASSVGRGLGDTEAFF.